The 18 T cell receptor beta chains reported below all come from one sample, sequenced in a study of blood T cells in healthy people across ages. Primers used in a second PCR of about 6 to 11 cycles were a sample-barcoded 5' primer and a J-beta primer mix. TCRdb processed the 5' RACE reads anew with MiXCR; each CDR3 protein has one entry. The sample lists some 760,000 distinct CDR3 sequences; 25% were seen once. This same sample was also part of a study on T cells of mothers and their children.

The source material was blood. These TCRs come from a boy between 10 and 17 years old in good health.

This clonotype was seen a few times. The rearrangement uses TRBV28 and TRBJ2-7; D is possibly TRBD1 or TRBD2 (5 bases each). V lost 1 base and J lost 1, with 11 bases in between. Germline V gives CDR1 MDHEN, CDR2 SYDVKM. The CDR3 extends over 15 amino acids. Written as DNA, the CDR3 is TGTGCCAGCAGTTTATTGGGCAGGGAGTCCTACGAGCAGTACTTC. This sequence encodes CASSLLGRESYEQYF.

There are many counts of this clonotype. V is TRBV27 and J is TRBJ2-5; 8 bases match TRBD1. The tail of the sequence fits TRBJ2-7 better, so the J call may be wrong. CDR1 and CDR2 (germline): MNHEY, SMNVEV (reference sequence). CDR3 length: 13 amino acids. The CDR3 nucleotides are TGTGCCAGCCGTCGGACAGGGACTGGCGAGCAGTACTTC. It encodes CASRRTGTGEQYF.

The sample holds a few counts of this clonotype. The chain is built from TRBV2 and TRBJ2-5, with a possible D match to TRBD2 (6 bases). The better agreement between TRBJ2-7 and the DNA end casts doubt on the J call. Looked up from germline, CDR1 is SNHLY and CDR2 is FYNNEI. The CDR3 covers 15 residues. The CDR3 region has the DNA TGTGCCAGCAGTGGGTCGGAGGCGGGGATCTACGAGCAGTACTTC. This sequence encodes CASSGSEAGIYEQYF.

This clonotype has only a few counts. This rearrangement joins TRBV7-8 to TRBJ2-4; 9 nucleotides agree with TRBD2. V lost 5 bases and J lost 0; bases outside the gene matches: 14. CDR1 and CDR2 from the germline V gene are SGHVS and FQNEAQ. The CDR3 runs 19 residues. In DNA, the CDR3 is TGTGCCAGCAGCCCATTCCAGGGACTAGCAGATTTAGCCAAAAACATTCAGTACTTC. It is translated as CASSPFQGLADLAKNIQYF.

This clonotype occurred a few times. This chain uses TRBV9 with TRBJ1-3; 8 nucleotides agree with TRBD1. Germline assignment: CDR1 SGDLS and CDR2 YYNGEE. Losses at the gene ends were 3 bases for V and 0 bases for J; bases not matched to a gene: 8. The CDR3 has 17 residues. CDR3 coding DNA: TGTGCCAGCAGCGCCCTGGGGACAGGTTTCTCTGGAAACACCATATATTTT. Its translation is CASSALGTGFSGNTIYF.

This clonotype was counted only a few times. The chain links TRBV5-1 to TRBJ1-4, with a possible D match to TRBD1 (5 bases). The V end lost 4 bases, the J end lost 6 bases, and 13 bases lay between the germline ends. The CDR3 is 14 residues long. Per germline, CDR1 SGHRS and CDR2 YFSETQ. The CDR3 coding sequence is TGCGCCAGCAGCCCGCCGGGACTTGATGAAAAACTGTTTTTT. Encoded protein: CASSPPGLDEKLFF. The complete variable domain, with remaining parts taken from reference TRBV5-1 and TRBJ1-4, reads KAGVTQTPRYLIKTRGQQVTLSCSPISGHRSVSWYQQTPGQGLQFLFEYFSETQRNKGNFPGRFSGRQFSNSRSEMNVSTLELGDSALYLCASSPPGLDEKLFFGSGTQLSVL.

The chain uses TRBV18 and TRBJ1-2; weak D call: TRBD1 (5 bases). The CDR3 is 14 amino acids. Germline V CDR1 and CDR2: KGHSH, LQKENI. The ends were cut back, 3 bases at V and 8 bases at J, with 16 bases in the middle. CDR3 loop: CASSPSLGGEGYTF. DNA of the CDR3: TGTGCCAGCTCACCCTCGCTGGGGGGAGAAGGCTACACCTTC.

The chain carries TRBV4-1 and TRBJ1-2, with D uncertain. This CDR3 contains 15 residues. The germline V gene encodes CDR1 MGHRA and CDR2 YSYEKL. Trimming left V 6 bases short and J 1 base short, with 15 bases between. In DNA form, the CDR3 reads TGCGCCAGCAGTTTAAGGGTGTTCGGTAACTATGGCTACACCTTC. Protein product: CASSLRVFGNYGYTF.

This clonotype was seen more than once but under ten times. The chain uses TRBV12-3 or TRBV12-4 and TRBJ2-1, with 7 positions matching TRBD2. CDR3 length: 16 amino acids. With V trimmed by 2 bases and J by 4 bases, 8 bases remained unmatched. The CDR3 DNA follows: TGTGCCAGCAGTTTAATGGGGACTATCCGATACAATGAGCAGTTCTTC. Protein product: CASSLMGTIRYNEQFF.

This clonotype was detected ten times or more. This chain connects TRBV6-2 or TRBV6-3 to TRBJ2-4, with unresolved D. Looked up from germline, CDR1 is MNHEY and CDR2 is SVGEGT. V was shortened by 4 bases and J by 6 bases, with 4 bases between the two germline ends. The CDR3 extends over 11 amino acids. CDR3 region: CASSLGNIQYF. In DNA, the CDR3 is TGTGCCAGCAGTTTAGGAAACATTCAGTACTTC.

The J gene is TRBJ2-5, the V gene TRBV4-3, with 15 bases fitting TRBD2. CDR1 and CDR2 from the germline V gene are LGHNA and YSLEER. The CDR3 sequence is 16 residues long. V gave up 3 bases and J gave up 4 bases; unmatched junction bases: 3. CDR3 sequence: CASSQPGLAGGETQYF. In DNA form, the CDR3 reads TGCGCCAGCAGCCAGCCGGGACTAGCGGGAGGAGAGACCCAGTACTTC.

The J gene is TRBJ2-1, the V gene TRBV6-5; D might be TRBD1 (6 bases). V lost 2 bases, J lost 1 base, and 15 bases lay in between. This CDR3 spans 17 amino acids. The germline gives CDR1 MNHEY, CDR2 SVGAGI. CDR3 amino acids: CASSYPFPGVSYNEQFF. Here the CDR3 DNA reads TGTGCCAGCAGTTACCCGTTCCCAGGGGTTTCCTACAATGAGCAGTTCTTC.

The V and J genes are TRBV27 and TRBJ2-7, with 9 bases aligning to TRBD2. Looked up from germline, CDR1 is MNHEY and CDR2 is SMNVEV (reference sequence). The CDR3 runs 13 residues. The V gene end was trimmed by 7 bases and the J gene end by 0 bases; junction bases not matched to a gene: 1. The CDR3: CASKRGDSYEQYF. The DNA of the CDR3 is TGTGCCAGCAAGCGGGGGGACTCCTACGAGCAGTACTTC.

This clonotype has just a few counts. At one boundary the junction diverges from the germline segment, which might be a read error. The DNA of the CDR3 is TGTGCCAGCAGCTCCACCGGGACTAGCGGCTACACGGAGAACTTC. This encodes CASSSTGTSGYTENF. This rearrangement joins TRBV7-9 to TRBJ2-7; TRBD2 matches at 11 bases. The CDR3 is 15 residues long. Germline V lookup: CDR1 SEHNR, CDR2 FQNEAQ (reference sequence).

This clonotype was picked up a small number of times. The CDR3 is CAISDSVRHLKVYVGYTF. The DNA for the CDR3 is TGTGCCATCAGTGATTCCGTCCGACATCTGAAAGTGTATGTGGGCTACACCTTC. V gene TRBV10-3 combines with J gene TRBJ1-2, with D hard to call. V lost 3 bases to trimming and J lost 8 bases, with 28 bases between them. Germline V gives CDR1 ENHRY, CDR2 SYGVKD. This CDR3 contains 18 residues.

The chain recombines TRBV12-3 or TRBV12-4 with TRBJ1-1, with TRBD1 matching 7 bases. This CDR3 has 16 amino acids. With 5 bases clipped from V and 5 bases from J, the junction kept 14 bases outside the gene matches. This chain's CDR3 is CASSTITQGVKTEAFF. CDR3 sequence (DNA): TGTGCCAGCAGTACCATTACCCAGGGGGTAAAGACTGAAGCTTTCTTT.

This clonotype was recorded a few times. The CDR3 loop is CASESRPGADTQYF. Written as DNA, the CDR3 is TGCGCCAGCGAATCTCGCCCGGGGGCAGATACGCAGTATTTT. This chain links TRBV5-1 with TRBJ2-3; TRBD2 might be the D (6 bases). The CDR3 contains 14 residues. With 7 bases removed from V and 4 bases from J, the gap between germline ends came to 16 bases. Per germline, CDR1 SGHRS and CDR2 YFSETQ.

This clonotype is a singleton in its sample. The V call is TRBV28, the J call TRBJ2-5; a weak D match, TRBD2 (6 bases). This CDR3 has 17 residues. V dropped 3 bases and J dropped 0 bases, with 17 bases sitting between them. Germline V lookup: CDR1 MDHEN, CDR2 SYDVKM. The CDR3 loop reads CASSFSSGLRYQETQYF. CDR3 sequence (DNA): TGTGCCAGCAGTTTCTCATCGGGACTCCGGTACCAAGAGACCCAGTACTTC.